This T cell receptor beta chain was captured by sequencing in a study of shared clonotypes between healthy human individuals. About the study: The plates for each donor numbered three CD4 naive, three CD4 memory, two CD8 naive and one CD8 memory.

The assay was immunoSEQ multiplex PCR, and TCRdb's table has in-frame clones only and misses some. The sample yields around 2.1 million clones, 85% to 95% seen once. Study-wide findings and caveats: Memory subsets had estimated richness that was generally smaller than that of naive subsets. A reduction in generation probabilities was seen for non-shared clonotypes relative to those shared by all four donors.

As defined, naive CD8 cells were CD45RO-negative and positively selected for CCR7, with terminally differentiated effector memory CD45RA+ cells excluded. Healthy HIV-negative adults without recent acute infections or vaccinations served as donors. This clone is a singleton in its sample. Its antigen is not known. What was sequenced was naive CD8+ T cells from PBMCs. The sequence was collected from a man aged 18 to 29 in good health. Some clones in this sample may be carry-over from other donors' samples.

CDR3 bases: TGTGCCAGCAGCGTATTAGGCACCGGGGAGCTGTTTTTT. It encodes CASSVLGTGELFF. The chain employs TRBV9 and TRBJ2-2, with D unclear. The CDR3 is 13 residues long. The germline CDR1 and CDR2 sequences are SGDLS and YYNGEE. V was trimmed by 1 base and J by 4 bases, leaving 5 bases between them.